Listed below are T cell receptor beta chains from one sample, sequenced in a study of blood T cell repertoires in COVID-19. TCRdb's table, derived via immunoSEQ multiplex PCR, lists solely in-frame clones and lacks some. The sample holds 250,000 to 350,000 clones, roughly 86% seen once. The sample taken for sequencing was peripheral blood. All receptors derive from a young woman with COVID-19, enrolled during active disease. The CDR3 runs from the conserved cysteine through the conserved F or W. A D gene is named only where the DNA matches it firmly. Clone size is given for some rows only: seen once, a few or many times, or a class if the clone is expanded.

CASNAGVGNQPQHF TGTGCCAGCAATGCAGGGGTTGGCAATCAGCCCCAGCATTTT few NA TRBJ1-5 TRBV2
CASSKWQGLRDDYNEQFF TGTGCCAGCAGCAAATGGCAGGGACTCCGGGACGACTACAATGAGCAGTTCTTC once NA TRBJ2-1 TRBV14
CASSQREGTEAFF TGCGCCAGCAGCCAACGGGAAGGGACTGAAGCTTTCTTT once NA TRBJ1-1 TRBV4-3
CASSLSAPGGQGGYTF TGTGCCAGCAGTTTATCGGCCCCAGGGGGTCAGGGGGGCTACACCTTC NA TRBD1 TRBJ1-2 TRBV27
CASSPGTSGSGDTQYF TGTGCCAGCAGCCCTGGGACTAGCGGGAGTGGCGATACGCAGTATTTT once TRBD2 TRBJ2-3 TRBV11-2
CASSQELNFPPGTQYF TGTGCCAGCAGCCAAGAACTGAACTTTCCTCCCGGGACCCAGTACTTC NA NA TRBJ2-5 TRBV4-2
CATSRSGTTYEQFF TGTGCCACCAGCAGATCCGGGACTACCTATGAGCAGTTCTTC NA TRBD2 TRBJ2-1 TRBV15
CSVEGLAAQETQYF TGCAGCGTCGAGGGACTAGCGGCTCAAGAGACCCAGTACTTC NA TRBD2 TRBJ2-5 TRBV29-1
CASSLGGQEKLFF TGTGCCAGCAGTTTAGGAGGGCAGGAAAAACTGTTTTTT few NA TRBJ1-4 TRBV11-1
CASSLRCPGQGKSGLAGGSGRYF TGTGCCAGCAGCTTAAGGTGCCCGGGACAGGGGAAATCGGGACTAGCGGGAGGGTCCGGGCGGTACTTC once TRBD2 TRBJ2-7 TRBV7-3
CASSLGRGTDTQYF TGTGCTAGCAGCTTAGGCAGGGGGACAGATACGCAGTATTTT NA TRBD1 TRBJ2-3 TRBV7-7
CASSELAGGSYEQYF TGTGCCAGCAGTGAACTAGCGGGAGGCTCCTACGAGCAGTACTTC once TRBD2 TRBJ2-7 TRBV6-1
CASRTLWGPSYEQYF TGTGCCAGCAGGACTTTATGGGGGCCTTCCTACGAGCAGTACTTC NA NA TRBJ2-7 TRBV11-2
CASSEPGLAEEAETQYF TGCGCCAGCAGTGAACCGGGACTAGCCGAAGAAGCGGAGACCCAGTACTTC NA TRBD2 TRBJ2-5 TRBV23-1
CASSVADSYGYTF TGTGCCAGTAGTGTCGCAGACTCCTATGGCTACACCTTC NA NA TRBJ1-2 TRBV19
CASSPEPGQKWEQYF TGTGCCAGCAGCCCAGAACCGGGACAAAAGTGGGAGCAGTACTTC NA NA TRBJ2-7 TRBV5-6
CASTPGQGFSGELFF TGTGCCAGTACTCCGGGACAGGGATTCTCCGGGGAGCTGTTTTTT NA TRBD1 TRBJ2-2 TRBV19